A single sample gave rise to the 24 T cell receptor beta chains below, sequenced in a study of T-cell memory formation after mild COVID-19. Via MiXCR, TCRdb re-called the 5' RACE reads, giving one row per CDR3 protein. The table includes just under 550,000 distinct CDR3 sequences, approximately 20% detected once. The material sequenced was PBMCs or a T cell subset sorted from them (not recorded which). These receptors came from an adult woman who had mild COVID-19 (a few samples of this study predate the infection). Cell type and time point are not known.

This clonotype was detected only a few times. DNA for the CDR3: TGTGCCACCAGTGATCAGACTAGCGGGAGGGCCGATGAGCAGTTCTTC. This encodes CATSDQTSGRADEQFF. The gene calls are TRBV24-1 and TRBJ2-1, with 14 bases aligning to TRBD2. Germline V lookup: CDR1 KGHDR, CDR2 SFDVKD. The junction had 5 bases not matched to a gene; V was cut back by 3 bases and J by 8 bases. The CDR3 loop spans 16 amino acids.

The J gene is TRBJ2-4, the V gene TRBV28, with a possible D match to TRBD2 (6 bases). V lost 5 bases and J 1 base, leaving 6 bases between the germline ends. The CDR3 length is 13 residues. The germline V gene has CDR1 MDHEN and CDR2 SYDVKM. In DNA form, the CDR3 reads TGTGCCAGCAGTGCGGGGGCCAAAAACATTCAGTACTTC. Amino acids: CASSAGAKNIQYF.

The rearrangement links TRBV6-2 or TRBV6-3 to TRBJ2-1, with 13 positions matching TRBD2. The CDR3 spans 16 residues. Germline assignment: CDR1 MNHEY and CDR2 SVGEGT. Germline trimming cut 5 bases from V and 7 bases from J; bases unmatched to any gene: 8. CDR3 in amino acids: CASSPRLAGGENEQFF. CDR3 coding DNA: TGTGCCAGCAGTCCTCGACTAGCGGGGGGCGAAAATGAGCAGTTCTTC.

This clonotype turned up a few times. The V and J genes are TRBV7-9 and TRBJ1-5; 8 nucleotides align to TRBD1. V was clipped by 3 bases and J by 2 bases; unmatched bases: 6. This CDR3 spans 16 amino acids. The germline gives CDR1 SEHNR, CDR2 FQNEAQ (reference sequence). The CDR3 DNA reads as TGTGCCAGCAGCTTGGCAGGACAGGGAGGCAATCAGCCCCAGCATTTT. As protein: CASSLAGQGGNQPQHF.

This chain uses TRBV27 with TRBJ1-1; no firm D call. The CDR3 length is 13 residues. V lost 2 bases to trimming and J lost 5 bases, with 9 bases between them. Germline values: CDR1 MNHEY, CDR2 SMNVEV (reference sequence). The CDR3 sequence is CASSLTSGTEAFF. In DNA, the CDR3 is TGTGCCAGCAGTTTAACAAGTGGTACTGAAGCTTTCTTT.

The chain employs TRBV5-6 and TRBJ2-1; the match to TRBD1 covers 8 bases. Germline V gene data show CDR1 as SGHDT and CDR2 as YYEEEE. J was trimmed by 6 bases and V by 1 base; bases with no gene match: 6. This CDR3 spans 15 amino acids. The DNA for the CDR3 is TGTGCCAGCAGCTTGAAGGACAGGGTCACCAATGAGCAGTTCTTC. Translated: CASSLKDRVTNEQFF. Using reference TRBV5-6 and TRBJ2-1 for the parts outside the CDR3, the full variable domain is DAGVTQSPTHLIKTRGQQVTLRCSPKSGHDTVSWYQQALGQGPQFIFQYYEEEERQRGNFPDRFSGHQFPNYSSELNVNALLLGDSALYLCASSLKDRVTNEQFFGPGTRLTVL.

The gene calls are TRBV6-1 and TRBJ2-3; D is possibly TRBD1 or TRBD2 (6 bases each). The V gene lost 8 bases and the J gene lost 1 base, with 10 bases spanning the gap. The CDR3 runs to 13 residues. Looked up from germline, CDR1 is MNHNS and CDR2 is SASEGT. CDR3 in amino acids: CASLGGGTDTQYF. The CDR3 DNA reads as TGTGCCAGCCTGGGGGGCGGCACAGATACGCAGTATTTT.

This clonotype showed up just a few times. V gene TRBV7-8 combines with J gene TRBJ2-1, with 9 bases lining up with TRBD2. The CDR3 spans 19 residues. CDR1 is SGHVS and CDR2 is FQNEAQ in the germline V gene. V shed 0 bases and J 1 base; nucleotides not matched to a gene: 10. The CDR3 reads CASSLARPSSGSSYNEQFF. The DNA of the CDR3 is TGTGCCAGCAGCTTAGCCCGCCCGAGTAGCGGGAGTTCCTACAATGAGCAGTTCTTC. Together with reference TRBV7-8 and TRBJ2-1, the CDR3 gives the full variable domain: GAGVSQSPRYKVAKRGQDVALRCDPISGHVSLFWYQQALGQGPEFLTYFQNEAQLDKSGLPSDRFFAERPEGSVSTLKIQRTQQEDSAVYLCASSLARPSSGSSYNEQFFGPGTRLTVL.

In its sample, this clonotype was seen a few times. The CDR3 reads CAWTPGILPEAFF. CDR3 bases: TGTGCCTGGACCCCAGGGATTTTACCTGAAGCTTTCTTT. The chain employs TRBV30 and TRBJ1-1; the D gene is possibly TRBD1 (5 bases). CDR3 length: 13 residues. Trimming removed 4 bases from V and 6 bases from J, with 15 bases in between. Per the germline V gene, CDR1 is GTSNPN and CDR2 is SVGIG (reference sequence).

This clonotype was seen many times. The V call is TRBV5-6, the J call TRBJ2-7; 8 nucleotides agree with TRBD2. The trim removed 1 base at V and 2 bases at J, leaving 8 bases unmatched. Germline assignment: CDR1 SGHDT and CDR2 YYEEEE. This CDR3 comprises 16 residues. CDR3 loop: CASSLLAGGIPYEQYF. CDR3 coding DNA: TGTGCCAGCAGCTTGCTTGCGGGAGGCATCCCCTACGAGCAGTACTTC.

This clonotype showed up just a few times. The rearrangement links TRBV24-1 to TRBJ1-5; a weak D match, TRBD1 (5 bases). Trimming removed 4 bases from V and 7 bases from J, with 10 bases in between. The germline CDR1 and CDR2 sequences are KGHDR and SFDVKD. The CDR3 sequence is 13 residues long. CDR3 in DNA: TGTGCCACCAGTGACCATGGGGGGCAGCCCCAGCATTTT. This gives the protein CATSDHGGQPQHF.

The chain carries TRBV20-1 and TRBJ2-7; a possible D gene is TRBD2 (6 bases). CDR3 length: 16 amino acids. Germline V gives CDR1 DFQATT, CDR2 SNEGSKA (reference sequence). V gave up 0 bases and J gave up 0 bases, with 15 bases separating them. The CDR3 coding sequence is TGCAGTGCTAGAGAAGAGGGGACTCTCATCTCCTACGAGCAGTACTTC. Translated: CSAREEGTLISYEQYF.

This rearrangement joins TRBV20-1 to TRBJ1-1; a possible D gene is TRBD1 (6 bases). Germline-derived CDR1 and CDR2 are DFQATT and SNEGSKA (reference sequence). This CDR3 is built from 12 residues. Trimming shortened V by 6 bases and J by 4 bases, and 12 bases separated the two germline ends. The CDR3 loop reads CSAKGGVTEAFF. DNA for the CDR3: TGCAGTGCCAAGGGGGGGGTCACTGAAGCTTTCTTT.

This chain connects TRBV21-1 to TRBJ2-1; whether TRBD2, the table's D call, matches the DNA was not checked. TRBV21-1 is assigned pseudogene status. The CDR3 covers 16 residues. The CDR3 sequence: CASSKVEREGKNEQFF. As DNA, the CDR3 is TGTGCCAGCAGCAAAGTGGAGCGGGAGGGTAAGAATGAGCAGTTCTTC.

In regard to this clonotype: One end of the junction varies from germline; a read error may be responsible. The J gene is TRBJ2-7, the V gene TRBV7-7; TRBD2 might be the D (7 bases). Germline V CDR1 and CDR2: SSHAT, FNYEAQ (reference sequence). CDR3 length: 16 amino acids. CDR3 DNA sequence: TGTGCTAGCAGCTTGGACAGCTGGCGGGAGCAGTACGAGCAGTACTTC. Its translation: CASSLDSWREQYEQYF.

V is TRBV6-1 and J is TRBJ2-3; no clear D gene. V lost 4 bases and J 4 bases, leaving 18 bases between the germline ends. The length of the CDR3 is 16 residues. In germline, CDR1 is MNHNS, CDR2 SASEGT. The CDR3 nucleotides read TGTGCCAGCAGTGCTCTACCCGGGCCTGTAGCAGATACGCAGTATTTT. Protein product: CASSALPGPVADTQYF.

This clonotype has only a few counts. The V gene is TRBV6-6, the J gene TRBJ2-7, with D unresolved. This CDR3 is built from 13 residues. Germline V lookup: CDR1 MNHNY, CDR2 SVGAGI (reference sequence). Trimming left V 6 bases short and J 1 base short, with 10 bases between. The CDR3 protein is CASRGLRSYEQYF. The DNA of the CDR3 is TGTGCCAGCAGGGGCCTCAGGTCCTACGAGCAGTACTTC.

This clonotype was seen a few times. The chain recombines TRBV6-5 with TRBJ1-5; no reliable D call. The germline V gene has CDR1 MNHEY and CDR2 SVGAGI. The CDR3 totals 13 residues. V lost 6 bases to trimming and J lost 5 bases, with 11 bases between them. The CDR3 nucleotides are TGTGCCAGCAGGTCGGGTCTTTATCAGCCCCAGCATTTT. Its translation is CASRSGLYQPQHF.

This clonotype occurred a few times. The genes are TRBV7-6 and TRBJ1-2; D gene ambiguous. V was trimmed by 9 bases and J by 5 bases, leaving 13 bases between them. CDR3 size: 12 residues. The germline gives CDR1 SGHVS, CDR2 FNYEAQ. CDR3 region: CARSDLIYGYTF. DNA for the CDR3: TGTGCCAGGAGCGACCTCATTTATGGCTACACCTTC.

This clonotype appeared a few times. The chain couples TRBV24-1 to TRBJ2-2, with D tentatively TRBD1 (7 bases). Trimming left V 9 bases short and J 0 bases short, with 10 bases between. Germline CDR1 reads KGHDR; CDR2 reads SFDVKD. The CDR3 runs 14 residues. The CDR3: CATGGTANTGELFF. Here the CDR3 DNA reads TGTGCCACCGGAGGGACAGCGAACACCGGGGAGCTGTTTTTT.

This clonotype was observed at least ten times. The V call is TRBV5-1, the J call TRBJ2-1, with 9 bases fitting TRBD1. V was clipped by 2 bases and J by 8 bases; unmatched bases: 5. From germline, CDR1 is SGHRS and CDR2 YFSETQ. The CDR3 sequence is 14 residues long. CDR3: CASSLGTGRDEQFF. In DNA, the CDR3 is TGCGCCAGCAGCTTAGGGACAGGGAGAGATGAGCAGTTCTTC.

V gene TRBV18 combines with J gene TRBJ2-5; tentative D call: TRBD2 (6 bases). The germline CDR1 and CDR2 sequences are KGHSH and LQKENI. The CDR3 spans 16 residues. V was cut by 0 bases and J by 0 bases, with 11 bases left in between. CDR3 coding DNA: TGTGCCAGCTCACCACCGAGGAGGGGTCACCAAGAGACCCAGTACTTC. It specifies CASSPPRRGHQETQYF.

This sequence joins TRBV2 and TRBJ1-4; D call uncertain. CDR1 and CDR2 (germline): SNHLY, FYNNEI. V was pared by 6 bases and J by 5 bases, with 22 bases between. The length of the CDR3 is 17 residues. The CDR3 here is CASSLQRVLKTNEKLFF. In DNA form, the CDR3 reads TGTGCCAGCAGCCTCCAGCGGGTCCTTAAAACGAATGAAAAACTGTTTTTT. Drawing the rest from reference TRBV2 and TRBJ1-4, the complete variable domain is EPEVTQTPSHQVTQMGQEVILRCVPISNHLYFYWYRQILGQKVEFLVSFYNNEISEKSEIFDDQFSVERPDGSNFTLKIRSTKLEDSAMYFCASSLQRVLKTNEKLFFGSGTQLSVL.

This clonotype has just a few counts. The CDR3 coding sequence is TGCAGTGCTAGAGATGCAGGCACCTACGAGCAGTACTTC. Translated: CSARDAGTYEQYF. The chain carries TRBV20-1 and TRBJ2-7; D remains unclear. CDR1 and CDR2 from the germline V gene are DFQATT and SNEGSKA (reference sequence). The CDR3 has 13 amino acids. The ends were cut back, 0 bases at V and 2 bases at J, with 8 bases in the middle.